This T cell receptor beta chain was obtained from a study of blood T cell repertoires in COVID-19. Overall study: The origin of the acute and convalescent COVID-19 samples was the United States, Italy and Spain.

Participants came from some 26 US areas, aged about 18 to 89 years. Participants were placed into cohorts based on the clinical history they reported. Under the authors' procedure: Estimated nucleated cell counts came from reference gene primer amplification. TCRdb's table, derived via immunoSEQ multiplex PCR, lists solely in-frame clones and lacks some. V and J calls and clone size are as listed in that table; D and trimming were resolved from the DNA. The repertoire holds 200,000 to 250,000 clones, around 91% seen once, with about 3.5% in the top ten. V shed 5 bases and J shed 2 bases, with 9 bases lying between them. The CDR3 extends over 13 amino acids.

Sequences were obtained from PBMCs or T cells enriched from blood (not recorded which). The rearrangement links TRBV12-3 or TRBV12-4 to TRBJ2-5; D might be TRBD1 (5 bases). This TCR came from a woman aged 18-35 years in a cohort exposed to, infected with or recovered from COVID-19 (not recorded which). CDR3 loop: CASSHRNQETQYF. DNA for the CDR3: TGTGCCAGCAGTCACAGGAATCAAGAGACCCAGTACTTC.